The 31 T cell receptor beta chains reported below all come from one sample, sequenced in a study of blood T cell repertoires in COVID-19 (dated by TCRdb to 2020 to 2021). Library construction relied on the immunoSEQ multiplex PCR assay. Here the immuneACCESS table is served through TCRdb, limited to in-frame sequences with V and J called. Missing clones are a known gap in these copies; in checked studies unresolved V genes cover under half, and the rest lacks a known reason. This sample comprises 150,000 to 200,000 clones, 81% of them detected only once. About 12% of the sample rests with the top ten. The sample was peripheral blood. The origin of the receptors is a woman older than 75 with COVID-19, enrolled during active disease.

The J gene is TRBJ1-3, the V gene TRBV5-6; 8 bases are a match to TRBD1. CDR3 length: 16 amino acids. The junction had 5 bases not matched to a gene; V was cut back by 3 bases and J by 0 bases. The germline gives CDR1 SGHDT, CDR2 YYEEEE. CDR3 sequence reads: CASSYDRGFSGNTIYF. The CDR3 DNA follows: TGTGCCAGCAGCTATGACAGGGGCTTCTCTGGAAACACCATATATTTT.

This clone was observed a handful of times. The chain uses TRBV5-1 and TRBJ2-5; no reliable D call. The CDR3 is 15 residues long. CDR1 is SGHRS, CDR2 YFSETQ, per germline. Trimming removed 0 bases at V and 4 bases at J, with 13 bases between. CDR3: CASSLALALRETQYF. The CDR3 DNA sequence: TGCGCCAGCAGCTTGGCCCTCGCCCTGAGAGAGACCCAGTACTTC.

This chain uses TRBV6-5 with TRBJ2-2, with 9 bases that match TRBD1. The junction had 5 bases not matched to a gene; V was cut back by 2 bases and J by 4 bases. CDR3 length: 16 residues. CDR1 is MNHEY, CDR2 SVGAGI, per germline. This chain's CDR3 is CASSYPGTGITGELFF. CDR3 DNA: TGTGCCAGCAGTTACCCCGGGACAGGGATCACCGGGGAGCTGTTTTTT.

The chain is built from TRBV2 and TRBJ1-6; perhaps TRBD1 as D (5 bases). Germline CDR1 SNHLY, CDR2 FYNNEI. There are 14 residues in the CDR3. V was pared by 2 bases and J by 6 bases, with 8 bases between. The CDR3 sequence is CASSEPGINSPLHF. CDR3 nucleotide sequence: TGTGCCAGCAGTGAACCAGGGATTAATTCACCCCTCCACTTT.

This chain connects TRBV3-1 (or the pseudogene TRBV3-2) to TRBJ1-2, with D possibly being TRBD1 (6 bases). V was shortened by 2 bases and J by 8 bases, with 9 bases between the two germline ends. Germline CDR1 LGHDT, CDR2 YNNKEL (reference sequence). The CDR3 has 12 amino acids. The CDR3, as DNA: TGTGCCAGCAGCCAAACAGGGAGAGGCTACACCTTC. This sequence encodes CASSQTGRGYTF.

On this clone itself: Within the sample, other DNA sequences also encode this same CDR3. The V and J genes are TRBV6-2 or TRBV6-3 and TRBJ1-1, with D perhaps TRBD1 (5 bases). CDR1 MNHEY and CDR2 SVGEGT come from the germline V gene. The CDR3 spans 13 residues. Trimming cost V 0 bases and J 4 bases, with 6 bases left between them. The CDR3 sequence is CASSYSGGTEAFF. The CDR3 bases are TGTGCCAGCAGTTACTCCGGGGGCACTGAAGCTTTCTTT.

The V and J genes are TRBV10-2 and TRBJ2-7; D may be TRBD1 (6 bases). CDR1 and CDR2 from the germline V gene are WSHSY and SAAADI. The CDR3 contains 14 residues. The V and J ends lost 2 bases and 2 bases respectively, with 10 bases between them. CDR3 nucleotides: TGCGCCAGCAGTGAGACAGGGATACCCTACGAGCAGTACTTC. The encoded protein is CASSETGIPYEQYF.

V usage is TRBV11-3 and J usage is TRBJ2-1, with TRBD2 matching 7 bases. Germline V gene lookup returns CDR1 SGHNT and CDR2 YENEEA. The J segment lost 11 bases and the V segment lost 0 bases, leaving 4 bases of the junction unmatched. CDR3 length: 13 amino acids. Here the CDR3 reads CASSLEATSKQFF. The CDR3 DNA is TGTGCCAGCAGCTTAGAGGCGACTAGCAAGCAGTTCTTC. The variable domain in full, with the rest retrieved from reference TRBV11-3 and TRBJ2-1, is EAGVVQSPRYKIIEKKQPVAFWCNPISGHNTLYWYLQNLGQGPELLIRYENEEAVDDSQLPKDRFSAERLKGVDSTLKIQPAELGDSAVYLCASSLEATSKQFFGPGTRLTVL.

This chain uses TRBV9 with TRBJ2-7, with TRBD2 matching over 7 bases. This CDR3 is built from 16 residues. V gave up 4 bases and J gave up 3 bases; unmatched junction bases: 13. Germline-derived CDR1 and CDR2 are SGDLS and YYNGEE. The CDR3 sequence: CASSPGASGIYYEQYF. In DNA form, the CDR3 reads TGTGCCAGCAGCCCCGGGGCTAGCGGAATTTACTACGAGCAGTACTTC.

The chain uses TRBV5-1 and TRBJ2-1; 11 bases map to TRBD2. The CDR3 is 21 amino acids. V shed 4 bases and J 0 bases; nucleotides not matched to a gene: 18. Germline loops: CDR1 SGHRS, CDR2 YFSETQ. The CDR3 DNA is TGCGCCAGCAGCCTCCCCCACGACCTAGCGGGGGGTTTGAGCTCCTACAATGAGCAGTTCTTC. Amino acid sequence: CASSLPHDLAGGLSSYNEQFF.

This rearrangement joins TRBV9 to TRBJ2-2; the D gene is possibly TRBD1 (7 bases). The germline V gene has CDR1 SGDLS and CDR2 YYNGEE. This CDR3 comprises 17 residues. The ends were cut back, 3 bases at V and 5 bases at J, with 20 bases in the middle. The CDR3 nucleotides read TGTGCCAGCAGCGCACGGCGGGGACAGAGCGTTACCGGGGAGCTGTTTTTT. It codes for CASSARRGQSVTGELFF.

The chain has TRBV14 and TRBJ1-6; 9 bases are a match to TRBD1. Germline V gives CDR1 SGHDN, CDR2 FVKESK. The CDR3 spans 16 residues. Germline trimming cut 1 base from V and 7 bases from J; bases unmatched to any gene: 5. As DNA, the CDR3 is TGTGCCAGCAGCCAAGTAGGGACAGGGTTCAATTCACCCCTCCACTTT. This gives the protein CASSQVGTGFNSPLHF.

J is TRBJ1-2 and V is TRBV6-2 or TRBV6-3; maybe TRBD1 (5 bases). CDR3 size: 13 residues. Germline assignment: CDR1 MNHEY and CDR2 SVGEGT. Trimming took off 5 bases at V and 4 bases at J, with 11 bases between the two ends. CDR3 in DNA: TGTGCCAGCAGTCGGCCGACAGTCTATGGCTACACCTTC. This encodes CASSRPTVYGYTF.

The chain couples TRBV6-5 to TRBJ1-2, with 8 positions matching TRBD1. CDR3 size: 14 residues. The J segment lost 4 bases and the V segment lost 10 bases, leaving 11 bases of the junction unmatched. From germline, CDR1 is MNHEY and CDR2 SVGAGI. CDR3 nucleotides: TGTGCCACTTCGGACAGGGCAGAGGTCTATGGCTACACCTTC. As protein: CATSDRAEVYGYTF.

This clone was observed a few times. The V call is TRBV27, the J call TRBJ2-7; D is unclear. V was pared by 2 bases and J by 2 bases, with 10 bases between. CDR1 is MNHEY, CDR2 SMNVEV, per germline (reference sequence). The CDR3 extends over 14 amino acids. CDR3 bases: TGTGCCAGCAGTTTAAAACCAGGTCCCTACGAGCAGTACTTC. The encoded protein is CASSLKPGPYEQYF.

The chain carries TRBV12-3 or TRBV12-4 and TRBJ1-1, with a tentative D call TRBD1 (5 bases). This CDR3 spans 12 amino acids. Trimming left V 6 bases short and J 9 bases short, with 14 bases between. As DNA, the CDR3 is TGTGCCAGCAGCCAGGGCCTGGAGAAAGCTTTCTTT. It specifies CASSQGLEKAFF.

This rearrangement joins TRBV7-7 to TRBJ2-2; D is possibly TRBD2 (5 bases). V lost 2 bases to trimming and J lost 2 bases, with 12 bases between them. The CDR3 consists of 16 residues. Germline-derived CDR1 and CDR2 are SSHAT and FNYEAQ (reference sequence). CDR3 DNA sequence: TGTGCCAGCAGCTTACGGGAAGGGCGTAACACCGGGGAGCTGTTTTTT. As protein: CASSLREGRNTGELFF.

The J gene is TRBJ1-4, the V gene TRBV4-2, with 9 nucleotides matching TRBD1. Germline V gene data show CDR1 as LGHNA and CDR2 as YNFKEQ. J lost 7 bases, V lost 0 bases, and 6 bases had no gene match. The CDR3 has 16 residues. This CDR3 reads CASSQDVGQGREKLFF. CDR3 nucleotides: TGTGCCAGCAGCCAAGATGTGGGACAGGGTCGTGAAAAACTGTTTTTT.

The chain links TRBV9 to TRBJ1-4; 7 bases map to TRBD1. The germline CDR1 and CDR2 sequences are SGDLS and YYNGEE. This CDR3 region has 14 residues. The V and J ends lost 7 bases and 7 bases, in that order; junction bases with no gene match: 10. CDR3 DNA sequence: TGTGCCAGCGGCGAAAGACAGGGAGGTGAAAAACTGTTTTTT. Translation gives CASGERQGGEKLFF.

The chain employs TRBV4-1 and TRBJ2-3; TRBD2 matches 16 bases. V shed 4 bases, J shed 4 bases, and the junction held 11 bases outside the gene matches. Germline V lookup: CDR1 MGHRA, CDR2 YSYEKL. The CDR3 spans 19 residues. Here the CDR3 reads CASSLKPGLAGGGSDTQYF. In DNA, the CDR3 is TGCGCCAGCAGCCTGAAACCGGGACTAGCGGGAGGGGGCTCAGATACGCAGTATTTT.

This clone has more than one count but fewer than ten. The gene calls are TRBV14 and TRBJ1-1; D gene uncertain. The germline V and J ends were trimmed by 0 bases and 3 bases, with 8 bases remaining between them. The germline V gene has CDR1 SGHDN and CDR2 FVKESK. This CDR3 region has 14 residues. CDR3 in amino acids: CASSQDTWYTEAFF. DNA for the CDR3: TGTGCCAGCAGCCAAGATACTTGGTACACTGAAGCTTTCTTT.

This clone appeared once. The chain employs TRBV12-3 or TRBV12-4 and TRBJ1-2; unclear D gene. CDR3 size: 12 residues. The V end was cut by 7 bases, the J end by 8 bases, with 14 bases between. The CDR3 protein is CASTTNLKGYTF. The CDR3 coding sequence is TGTGCCAGCACCACCAACTTAAAGGGCTACACCTTC.

The chain couples TRBV7-8 to TRBJ2-7, with unresolved D. The V end was cut by 3 bases, the J end by 7 bases, with 10 bases between. The CDR3 has 12 amino acids. In germline, CDR1 is SGHVS, CDR2 FQNEAQ. In nucleotides, the CDR3 is TGTGCCAGCAGCTTTCCTAGAAGGGAGCAGTACTTC. Amino acids: CASSFPRREQYF.

The chain carries TRBV4-1 and TRBJ1-1, with 11 bases identical to TRBD1. Losses at the gene ends were 1 base for V and 4 bases for J; bases not matched to a gene: 2. Germline-derived CDR1 and CDR2 are MGHRA and YSYEKL. CDR3 length: 15 amino acids. CDR3 nucleotides: TGCGCCAGCAGCCAAGTCGGGACAGGGGGCACTGAAGCTTTCTTT. Its translation is CASSQVGTGGTEAFF.

The chain recombines TRBV5-8 with TRBJ1-1; D gene unclear. Trimming removed 0 bases at V and 4 bases at J, with 16 bases between. Germline V gene data show CDR1 as SGHTS and CDR2 as YDEGEE. The length of the CDR3 is 16 residues. The CDR3 DNA reads TGTGCCAGCAGCTTGGAGGGCAGGTGGGAGACCACTGAAGCTTTCTTT. This encodes CASSLEGRWETTEAFF.

The chain employs TRBV2 and TRBJ2-2; D is unresolved. The V end lost 3 bases, the J end lost 4 bases, and 6 bases lay between the germline ends. The CDR3 spans 13 residues. CDR1 is SNHLY, CDR2 FYNNEI, per germline. CDR3 residues: CASSDIFTGELFF. Written as DNA, the CDR3 is TGTGCCAGCAGTGATATCTTCACCGGGGAGCTGTTTTTT.

V and J are TRBV6-5 and TRBJ2-3; TRBD2 aligns across 10 bases. This CDR3 has 16 residues. CDR1 is MNHEY, CDR2 SVGAGI, per germline. Trimming removed 4 bases from V and 3 bases from J; junction bases left unmatched: 7. CDR3 in DNA: TGTGCCAGCAGTTTCCCCATAGCGGGAGGAACAGATACGCAGTATTTT. It yields the protein CASSFPIAGGTDTQYF.

The chain combines TRBV23-1 with TRBJ2-7; tentatively, D is TRBD2 (5 bases). TRBV23-1 counts as an open reading frame of uncertain function. The CDR3 is 12 residues long. Trimming left V 4 bases short and J 5 bases short, with 9 bases between. CDR3 sequence reads: CASSLSGDEQYF. The CDR3 coding sequence is TGCGCCAGCAGTCTCTCCGGGGACGAGCAGTACTTC.

The V gene is TRBV7-8, the J gene TRBJ1-2; TRBD1 might be the D (6 bases). The germline gives CDR1 SGHVS, CDR2 FQNEAQ. The V and J ends lost 1 base and 6 bases respectively, with 15 bases between them. CDR3 length: 15 residues. The CDR3 region has the DNA TGTGCCAGCAGCTTAGGGTTACAGGGCGAAGATGGCTACACCTTC. Its protein product is CASSLGLQGEDGYTF.

The rearrangement links TRBV18 to TRBJ1-2, with D possibly being TRBD1 (6 bases). Per germline, CDR1 KGHSH and CDR2 LQKENI. V was trimmed by 0 bases and J by 4 bases, leaving 12 bases between them. The CDR3 is made up of 15 amino acids. CDR3 residues: CASSPPTGPRYGYTF. CDR3 DNA: TGTGCCAGCTCACCACCTACAGGGCCTCGCTATGGCTACACCTTC.

The chain carries TRBV3-1 (or the pseudogene TRBV3-2) and TRBJ1-4; possible D gene TRBD1, 6 bases. V lost 1 base, J lost 8 bases, and 14 bases lay in between. The CDR3 is made up of 15 amino acids. Germline V gene data show CDR1 as LGHDT and CDR2 as YNNKEL (reference sequence). CDR3 sequence: CASSQAGQIGEKLFF. The CDR3 DNA is TGTGCCAGCAGCCAAGCAGGACAGATTGGGGAAAAACTGTTTTTT.